This entry describes one T cell receptor (beta chain). What this receptor recognizes is not known. The sample holds no much larger clone one base away, and base qualities are not on file. The source of the sample is a study of T cell changes during pregnancy in multiple sclerosis (dated by TCRdb to the late 2010s). About the full investigation: The study looked at changes in the T cell repertoire across pregnancy in women with multiple sclerosis.

The CDR3 numbers 12 residues from cysteine through phenylalanine. Only the CDR3 portion is preserved as DNA: 36 bases, with reading frame beginning at the first base. V is shortened by 8 bases, J by 8 bases, and the region joining them spans 15 bases. CDR1 and CDR2 are read off the germline V gene as SNHLY and FYNNEI. The library was built by means of the immunoSEQ multiplex PCR assay. In its TCRdb copy, this immuneACCESS table keeps in-frame sequences only and misses some clones. Where compared with another copy, unresolved V genes explain less than half of these, and the others have no known cause. This sample lists 28,000 or so clones; 70% to 90% were detected once. The top ten clonotypes cover 0.6% to 0.8% of the sample.

The source was CD4+ T cells from peripheral blood mononuclear cells, collected in the first trimester of pregnancy. This clonotype was obtained from a female donor in good health, enrolled as a control in a pregnancy study. This chain is built from TRBV2 and TRBJ1-1; 6 matching bases give a weak D call of TRBD1. CDR3 reads: CASESQGSEAFF. The DNA sequence reads TGTGCCAGCGAATCACAGGGTTCGGAAGCTTTCTTT.